This is a list of T cell receptor beta chains from one sample in a study of T cells in Graves' hyperthyroidism and ophthalmopathy. TCRdb analysed the multiplex PCR reads with MiXCR anew, one entry per CDR3 protein. The sample consists of tens of thousands of distinct CDR3 sequences, about 52% of them appearing once. The sequencing input was blood. These receptors all stem from a woman aged 40 to 50 with Graves' ophthalmopathy. The CDR3 runs from the conserved cysteine through the conserved F or W. D genes are given only for firm matches. The listing skips clone size in some rows; elsewhere it reads once, few, many or a size class.

v_call	clone_size	j_call	cdr3_length	d_call	cdr3_nt	cdr3_aa
TRBV20-1	many	TRBJ2-7	15	TRBD2	TGCAGTGCTAGAGATGGGCAGCGGGAGCCCCAGGAGCAGTACTTC	CSARDGQREPQEQYF
TRBV7-6	-	TRBJ2-5	17	-	TGTGCCAGCAGCTTATTTCTGGACCGCCAAGGCCAAGAGACCCAGTACTTC	CASSLFLDRQGQETQYF
TRBV7-6	-	TRBJ2-5	14	-	TGTGCCAGCAGTTTAAGACAGCTCCAAGAGACCCAGTACTTC	CASSLRQLQETQYF
TRBV3-1	many	TRBJ2-5	12	-	TGTGCCAGCAGCCAAGCCGGGCAGACCCAGTACTTC	CASSQAGQTQYF
TRBV5-6	once	TRBJ2-6	13	-	TGTGCCAGCAGCGCTACCCGGGCCAACGTCCTGACTTTC	CASSATRANVLTF
TRBV5-1	many	TRBJ1-1	15	-	TGCGCCAGCAGCCTAACGGCGGGGGTGAACACTGAAGCTTTCTTT	CASSLTAGVNTEAFF
TRBV5-1	-	TRBJ1-5	16	TRBD1	TGCGCCAGCAGCTTGGACAGGGGGCATTGCAATCAGCCCCAGCATTTT	CASSLDRGHCNQPQHF
TRBV2	many	TRBJ2-2	17	TRBD1	TGTGCCAGCAGTGAAACCGGGACAGGACGCTCCACCGGGGAGCTGTTTTTT	CASSETGTGRSTGELFF
TRBV11-2	many	TRBJ2-1	15	TRBD1	TGTGCCAGCAGCCGGGCACAGGGGGCCTACAATGAGCAGTTCTTC	CASSRAQGAYNEQFF
TRBV10-3	medium-sized	TRBJ2-3	13	-	TGTGCCATCACCGAGGGGATCCCAGATACGCAGTATTTT	CAITEGIPDTQYF
TRBV2	-	TRBJ2-3	16	TRBD2	TGTGCCAGCAGTGAGTTGGATGGGGGGGGCACAGATACGCAGTATTTT	CASSELDGGGTDTQYF
TRBV6-6	many	TRBJ1-6	16	TRBD1	TGTGCCAGCAGGCCCCCTCGGGACAGGCTCAATTCACCCCTCCACTTT	CASRPPRDRLNSPLHF
TRBV6-5	many	TRBJ2-7	15	TRBD1	TGTGCCAGCAGTTACTCCGGGACAGGGTTCTACGAGCAGTACTTC	CASSYSGTGFYEQYF
TRBV19	many	TRBJ1-1	15	-	TGTGCCAGTAGTATAAACGGACTCCCAAACACTGAAGCTTTCTTT	CASSINGLPNTEAFF
TRBV20-1	many	TRBJ1-1	15	-	TGCAGTGCAACCGGAGGGAGGGGCTTGAACACTGAAGCTTTCTTT	CSATGGRGLNTEAFF
TRBV6-6	-	TRBJ2-1	14	TRBD2	TGTGCCAGCGGCCTCCTAAGCGGGGGTGGGGAGCTGTTCTTC	CASGLLSGGGELFF
TRBV19	-	TRBJ2-2	16	TRBD2	TGTGCCAGTTGGGCGGGACTAACGATGAACACCGGGGAGCTGTTTTTT	CASWAGLTMNTGELFF
TRBV20-1	-	TRBJ2-3	12	-	TGCAGTGCACATGGAGGGAGGAGTACGCAGTATTTT	CSAHGGRSTQYF
TRBV30	many	TRBJ2-7	12	-	TGTGCCTGGAGTACTTTGGACGACAAAGAGTACTTC	CAWSTLDDKEYF
TRBV30	few	TRBJ1-1	15	TRBD1	TGTGCCTGGAGTACCCCGGACAGGATGAACACTGAAGCTTTCTTT	CAWSTPDRMNTEAFF
TRBV29-1	-	TRBJ1-2	12	-	TGCAGCGTCCCCGGGAGGGAAGAAGGCTACACCTTC	CSVPGREEGYTF
TRBV12-3/TRBV12-4	-	TRBJ1-2	13	TRBD1	TGTGCCAGCAATCCCGGACAGGGTTGTGGCTACACCTTC	CASNPGQGCGYTF
TRBV10-2	-	TRBJ1-3	16	-	TGCGCCAGCAGTGAGTCCTGGGCCCTCTCTGGAAACACCATATATTTT	CASSESWALSGNTIYF
TRBV20-1	-	TRBJ1-1	14	TRBD1	TGCAGTGCTAGAGATAGGAGGGGGCTGACTGAAGCTTTCTTT	CSARDRRGLTEAFF
TRBV30	-	TRBJ2-7	13	TRBD2	TGTGCCGGGGGCGGGAGGAGATCCTACGAGCAGTACTTC	CAGGGRRSYEQYF
TRBV19	many	TRBJ1-1	15	-	TGTGCCAGTAGTATAGACGGAGGAGTTTTCACTGAAGCTTTCTTT	CASSIDGGVFTEAFF
TRBV20-1	few	TRBJ2-3	14	-	TGCAGTGCTAGAGGTGGGCTAAGCACAGATACGCAGTATTTT	CSARGGLSTDTQYF
TRBV10-2	many	TRBJ1-1	17	TRBD1	TGCGCCAGCAGTGACCGAATGCTGGGACAGATGAACACTGAAGCTTTCTTT	CASSDRMLGQMNTEAFF
TRBV9	many	TRBJ2-7	15	-	TGTGCCAGCAGCCGAGGGGGCGGGAGCTCCTACGAGCAGTACTTC	CASSRGGGSSYEQYF
TRBV2	-	TRBJ1-3	15	-	TGTGCCAGCAGTGGTAGGCGGATCTCTGGAAACACCATATATTTT	CASSGRRISGNTIYF
TRBV20-1	-	TRBJ2-7	12	-	TGCAGTGCACCTCCGTGCTCCTACGAGCAGTACTTC	CSAPPCSYEQYF
TRBV20-1	-	TRBJ2-7	14	-	TGCAGGCCGTCCCGGTGGGGGGATTCCTACGAGCAGTACTTC	CRPSRWGDSYEQYF
TRBV30	many	TRBJ1-2	12	-	TGTGCCTGGAGTCCCGGACAGTTTGGCTACACCTTC	CAWSPGQFGYTF